Listed below are T cell receptor beta chains from one sample, sequenced in a study of memory CD4+ T cells and cytomegalovirus serostatus. Method: immunoSEQ multiplex PCR; TCRdb's copy keeps in-frame clones and lacks some. This table holds about 40,000 clones, around 78% found once. Sequences were obtained from memory CD4+ T cells from blood. Receptor source: an adult in good health and CMV-seronegative. Each CDR3 is given with its conserved first and last residue. Fields, in order: J gene, V gene, D gene, clone size, CDR3 protein, CDR3 DNA. D genes are given only for firm matches. Some rows have no size entry. The others give once, few or many, or a class for an expanded clone.

J gene: TRBJ1-5; V gene: TRBV18; D gene: -; clone size: few; CDR3 protein: CASSQGGNQPQHF; CDR3 DNA: TGTGCCAGCTCACAAGGGGGGAATCAGCCCCAGCATTTT
J gene: TRBJ2-5; V gene: TRBV5-4; D gene: TRBD1; clone size: -; CDR3 protein: CASSLGQGAGETQYF; CDR3 DNA: TGTGCCAGCAGCTTGGGCCAGGGGGCTGGGGAGACCCAGTACTTC
J gene: TRBJ2-3; V gene: TRBV7-2; D gene: TRBD2; clone size: -; CDR3 protein: CASSLVWELAGGSGNTQYF; CDR3 DNA: TGTGCCAGCAGCTTAGTCTGGGAGCTAGCGGGAGGGAGCGGCAATACGCAGTATTTT
J gene: TRBJ1-4; V gene: TRBV19; D gene: TRBD1; clone size: few; CDR3 protein: CASRDRTNEKLFF; CDR3 DNA: TGTGCCAGTCGGGACAGAACGAATGAAAAACTGTTTTTT
J gene: TRBJ2-3; V gene: TRBV5-1; D gene: TRBD2; clone size: few; CDR3 protein: CASSSGTSGSGTDTQYF; CDR3 DNA: TGCGCCAGCAGCTCCGGGACTAGCGGGAGCGGCACAGATACGCAGTATTTT
J gene: TRBJ2-1; V gene: TRBV7-7; D gene: -; clone size: -; CDR3 protein: CASSPSSFGDEQFF; CDR3 DNA: TGTGCTAGCAGCCCGAGTTCGTTCGGCGATGAGCAGTTCTTC
J gene: TRBJ1-1; V gene: TRBV7-3; D gene: -; clone size: once; CDR3 protein: CASSPSGASNTEAFF; CDR3 DNA: TGTGCCAGCAGCCCTTCCGGGGCCTCGAACACTGAAGCTTTCTTT
J gene: TRBJ2-1; V gene: TRBV7-2; D gene: TRBD2; clone size: -; CDR3 protein: CASSLTGGNEQFF; CDR3 DNA: TGTGCCAGCAGCTTAACGGGAGGCAATGAGCAGTTCTTC
J gene: TRBJ1-1; V gene: TRBV5-6; D gene: TRBD1; clone size: -; CDR3 protein: CASSPILTGIHTEAFF; CDR3 DNA: TGTGCCAGCAGCCCGATCTTGACAGGGATACACACTGAAGCTTTCTTT
J gene: TRBJ1-1; V gene: TRBV27; D gene: -; clone size: -; CDR3 protein: CASSLSIEGMNTEAFF; CDR3 DNA: TGTGCCAGCAGTTTATCGATTGAGGGCATGAACACTGAAGCTTTCTTT
J gene: TRBJ1-4; V gene: TRBV19; D gene: -; clone size: -; CDR3 protein: CASSTAVGGHEKLFF; CDR3 DNA: TGTGCCAGTAGTACCGCCGTAGGGGGACATGAAAAACTGTTTTTT